This T cell receptor (beta chain) was found in a study of graft-versus-host responses after intestinal transplantation. The wider study: Recipients uniformly received anti-thymocyte globulin induction, followed by tacrolimus and steroids for about three years. Study-level findings and limits: Analysis identified GvH clones in recipient marrow, with some appearing first in ileum or blood. The highest levels of circulating GvH clones went along with early declines in HvG clones after transplant.

Using immunoSEQ multiplex PCR, the repertoire was profiled, and TCRdb retains in-frame clones only, with some absent. This sample carries about 150,000 clones, 80% to 95% of them seen once, and the ten largest clones take about 0.18%. This clone was detected once. What it recognizes is unknown. The CDR3 contains 15 residues. V gave up 2 bases and J gave up 5 bases; unmatched junction bases: 7. Per the germline V gene, CDR1 is LNHDA and CDR2 is SQIVND (reference sequence). The genes are TRBV19 and TRBJ2-5; the match to TRBD1 covers 8 bases. The receptor's source is a human donor who received an intestinal transplant. This specimen consisted of unstimulated CD4+ T cells sorted from spleen or lymph node cells, obtained before intestinal transplant. The CDR3 nucleotides read TGTGCCAGTAGTATAAAGAACAGGGGGTGGGAGACCCAGTACTTC. This gives the protein CASSIKNRGWETQYF.